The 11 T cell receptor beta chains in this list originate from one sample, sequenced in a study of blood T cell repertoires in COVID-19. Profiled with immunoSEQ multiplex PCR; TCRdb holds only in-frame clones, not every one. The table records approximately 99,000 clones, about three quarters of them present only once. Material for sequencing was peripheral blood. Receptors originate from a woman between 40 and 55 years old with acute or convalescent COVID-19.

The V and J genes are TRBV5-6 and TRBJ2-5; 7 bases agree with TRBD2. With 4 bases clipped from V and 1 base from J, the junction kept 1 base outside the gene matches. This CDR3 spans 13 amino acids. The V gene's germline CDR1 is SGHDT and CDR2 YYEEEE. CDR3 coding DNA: TGTGCCAGCAGCACGGGGGGCCAAGAGACCCAGTACTTC. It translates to CASSTGGQETQYF. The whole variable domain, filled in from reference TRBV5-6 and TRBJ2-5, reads DAGVTQSPTHLIKTRGQQVTLRCSPKSGHDTVSWYQQALGQGPQFIFQYYEEEERQRGNFPDRFSGHQFPNYSSELNVNALLLGDSALYLCASSTGGQETQYFGPGTRLLVL.

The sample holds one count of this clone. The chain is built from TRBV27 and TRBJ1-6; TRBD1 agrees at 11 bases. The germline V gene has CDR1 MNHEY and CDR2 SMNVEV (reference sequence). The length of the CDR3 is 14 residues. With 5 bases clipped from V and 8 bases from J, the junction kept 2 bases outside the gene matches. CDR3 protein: CASSRDRGYSPLHF. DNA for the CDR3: TGTGCCAGCAGTAGGGACAGGGGGTATTCACCCCTCCACTTT.

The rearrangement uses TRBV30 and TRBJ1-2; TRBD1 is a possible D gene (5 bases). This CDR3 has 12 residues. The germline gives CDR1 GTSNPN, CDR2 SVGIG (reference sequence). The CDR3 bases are TGTGCTGCGACGAGACAGCCGTATGGCTACACCTTC. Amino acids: CAATRQPYGYTF.

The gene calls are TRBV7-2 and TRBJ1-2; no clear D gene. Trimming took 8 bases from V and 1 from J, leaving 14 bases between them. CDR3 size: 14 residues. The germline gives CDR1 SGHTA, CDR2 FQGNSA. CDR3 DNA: TGTGCCAGCTCGCCGATGGGAGTTAACTATGGCTACACCTTC. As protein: CASSPMGVNYGYTF.

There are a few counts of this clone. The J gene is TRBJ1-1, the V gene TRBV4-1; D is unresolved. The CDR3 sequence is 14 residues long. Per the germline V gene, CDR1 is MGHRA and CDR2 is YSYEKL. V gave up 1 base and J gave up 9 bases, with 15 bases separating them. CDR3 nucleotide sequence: TGCGCCAGCAGCCAAGCAAGTGGGAGAGTGAAAGCTTTCTTT. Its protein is CASSQASGRVKAFF.

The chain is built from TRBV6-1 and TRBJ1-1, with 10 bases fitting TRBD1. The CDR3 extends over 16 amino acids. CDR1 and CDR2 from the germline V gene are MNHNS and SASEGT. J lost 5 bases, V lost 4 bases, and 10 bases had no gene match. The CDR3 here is CASSARQGAKGTEAFF. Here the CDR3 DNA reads TGTGCCAGCAGTGCGCGACAGGGGGCGAAGGGAACTGAAGCTTTCTTT.

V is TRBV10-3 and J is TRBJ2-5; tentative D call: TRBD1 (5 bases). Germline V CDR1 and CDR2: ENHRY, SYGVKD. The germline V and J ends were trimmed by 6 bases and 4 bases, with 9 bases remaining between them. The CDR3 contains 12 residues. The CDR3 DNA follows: TGTGCCATCAGGGACATTGGAGAGACCCAGTACTTC. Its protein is CAIRDIGETQYF.

CDR3 in DNA: TGTGCCAGCAGGAGGGTAGGTCAGCCCCAGCATTTT. This codes for CASRRVGQPQHF. The chain has TRBV2 and TRBJ1-5; D is unresolved. The CDR3 has 12 amino acids. Germline V gene lookup returns CDR1 SNHLY and CDR2 FYNNEI. Trimming took off 6 bases at V and 6 bases at J, with 9 bases between the two ends. Complete variable domain (other parts from reference TRBV2 and TRBJ1-5): EPEVTQTPSHQVTQMGQEVILRCVPISNHLYFYWYRQILGQKVEFLVSFYNNEISEKSEIFDDQFSVERPDGSNFTLKIRSTKLEDSAMYFCASRRVGQPQHFGDGTRLSIL.

Here the CDR3 DNA reads TGTGCCAGTAGTATACAGGGTACTGGGGCCAACGTCCTGACTTTC. Its protein is CASSIQGTGANVLTF. This sequence joins TRBV19 and TRBJ2-6; D is possibly TRBD1 (5 bases). The CDR3 loop spans 15 amino acids. The V gene lost 2 bases and the J gene lost 2 bases, with 7 bases spanning the gap. The germline V gene encodes CDR1 LNHDA and CDR2 SQIVND (reference sequence). Together with reference TRBV19 and TRBJ2-6, the CDR3 gives the full variable domain: DGGITQSPKYLFRKEGQNVTLSCEQNLNHDAMYWYRQDPGQGLRLIYYSQIVNDFQKGDIAEGYSVSREKKESFPLTVTSAQKNPTAFYLCASSIQGTGANVLTFGAGSRLTVL.

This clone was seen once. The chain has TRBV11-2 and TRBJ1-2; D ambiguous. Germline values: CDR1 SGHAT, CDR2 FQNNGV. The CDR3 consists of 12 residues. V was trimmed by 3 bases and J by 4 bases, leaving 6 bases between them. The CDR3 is CASSFSSYGYTF. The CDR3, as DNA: TGTGCCAGCAGCTTTTCGTCCTATGGCTACACCTTC.

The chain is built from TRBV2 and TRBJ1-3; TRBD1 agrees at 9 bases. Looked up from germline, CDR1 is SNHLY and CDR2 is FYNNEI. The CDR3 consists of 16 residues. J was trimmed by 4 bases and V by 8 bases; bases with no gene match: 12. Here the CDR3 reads CASESRNRGQGNTIYF. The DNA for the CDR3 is TGTGCCAGCGAGAGCAGAAACAGGGGGCAAGGAAACACCATATATTTT.